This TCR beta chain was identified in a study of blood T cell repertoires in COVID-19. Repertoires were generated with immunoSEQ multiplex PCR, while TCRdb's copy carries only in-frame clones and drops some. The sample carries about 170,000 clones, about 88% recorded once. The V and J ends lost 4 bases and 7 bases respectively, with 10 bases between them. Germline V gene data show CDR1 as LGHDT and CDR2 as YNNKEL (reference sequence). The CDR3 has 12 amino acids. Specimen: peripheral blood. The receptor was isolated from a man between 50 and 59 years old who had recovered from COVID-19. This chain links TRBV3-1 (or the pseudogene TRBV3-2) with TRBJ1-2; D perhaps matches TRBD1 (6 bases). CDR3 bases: TGTGCCAGCAGCCTAGGGGGAAGTGGCTACACCTTC. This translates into CASSLGGSGYTF.